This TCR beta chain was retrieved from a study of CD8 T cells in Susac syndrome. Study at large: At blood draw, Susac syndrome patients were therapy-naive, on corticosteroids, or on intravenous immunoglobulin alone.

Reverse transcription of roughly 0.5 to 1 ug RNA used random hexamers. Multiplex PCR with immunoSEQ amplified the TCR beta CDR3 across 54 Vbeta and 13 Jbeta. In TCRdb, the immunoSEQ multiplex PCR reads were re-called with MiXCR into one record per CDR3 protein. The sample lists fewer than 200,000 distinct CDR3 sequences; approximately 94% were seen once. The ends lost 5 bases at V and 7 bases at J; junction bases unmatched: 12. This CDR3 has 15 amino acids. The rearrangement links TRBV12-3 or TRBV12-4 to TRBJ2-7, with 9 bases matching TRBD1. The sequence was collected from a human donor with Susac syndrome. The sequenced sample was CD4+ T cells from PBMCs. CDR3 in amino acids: CASSLGQGSPGEQYF. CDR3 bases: TGTGCCAGCAGTCTGGGACAGGGCTCTCCTGGGGAGCAGTACTTC.